The rows below give T cell receptor beta chains drawn from one sample of a study of blood T cell repertoires in COVID-19. Data came from immunoSEQ multiplex PCR; TCRdb stores just in-frame clones and leaves some out. The table has 120,000 to 150,000 clones, around 87% seen once. The sample was peripheral blood. The source of these receptors is a man aged 50 to 59 who had recovered from COVID-19. The CDR3 runs from the conserved cysteine through the conserved F or W. The D gene is left open where the match is weak. Clone size is not always given. Where it is, it says once, few, many or a class for expanded clones.

TRBV5-6	-	-	TRBJ2-1	CASSLVLRGADSYNEQFF	TGTGCCAGCAGCTTGGTGTTACGGGGGGCCGACTCCTACAATGAGCAGTTCTTC
TRBV5-1	-	-	TRBJ2-2	CASSYYLVATPNTGELFF	TGCGCCAGCAGTTATTATCTTGTCGCTACGCCGAACACCGGGGAGCTGTTTTTT
TRBV4-2	-	-	TRBJ2-3	CASSQELVAADTQYF	TGTGCCAGCAGCCAAGAACTAGTTGCGGCAGATACGCAGTATTTT
TRBV4-1	-	-	TRBJ1-5	CASSQGRSNQPQHF	TGCGCCAGCAGCCAAGGCAGAAGCAATCAGCCCCAGCATTTT
TRBV15	-	-	TRBJ2-1	CATSRGPGNEQFF	TGTGCCACCAGCAGAGGGCCTGGCAATGAGCAGTTCTTC
TRBV6-2/TRBV6-3	once	-	TRBJ2-7	CASIPPEGPYEQYF	TGTGCCAGCATCCCCCCGGAGGGACCCTACGAGCAGTACTTC
TRBV9	-	TRBD2	TRBJ2-2	CASSVGSGGSNTGELFF	TGTGCCAGCAGCGTTGGTAGCGGGGGATCGAACACCGGGGAGCTGTTTTTT
TRBV5-4	-	-	TRBJ1-4	CASSPDSATNEKLFF	TGTGCCAGCAGCCCGGACAGCGCAACTAATGAAAAACTGTTTTTT
TRBV4-3	-	-	TRBJ1-2	CASSPLAEEGYGYTF	TGCGCCAGCAGCCCCTTGGCCGAGGAGGGCTATGGCTACACCTTC
TRBV4-3	once	-	TRBJ2-2	CASSQDRQGTGELFF	TGCGCCAGCAGCCAAGATCGGCAGGGGACCGGGGAGCTGTTTTTT
TRBV2	once	-	TRBJ1-1	CASSEMAAANTEAFF	TGTGCCAGCAGTGAAATGGCGGCAGCCAACACTGAAGCTTTCTTT
TRBV27	-	TRBD2	TRBJ2-7	CASSPELAGTYEQYF	TGTGCCAGCAGTCCCGAGCTAGCGGGGACCTACGAGCAGTACTTC
TRBV7-9	-	-	TRBJ2-7	CASSYNGREYEQYF	TGTGCCAGCAGCTATAATGGCAGGGAATACGAGCAGTACTTC
TRBV27	-	TRBD1	TRBJ1-2	CASSAFVVGQGAGYTF	TGTGCCAGCAGTGCCTTCGTTGTGGGACAGGGGGCTGGCTACACCTTC
TRBV5-6	-	TRBD1	TRBJ2-7	CASSSGQGSHEQYF	TGTGCCAGCAGCTCGGGACAGGGGTCACACGAGCAGTACTTC
TRBV30	-	-	TRBJ2-7	CAWSLPPYEQYF	TGTGCCTGGAGCCTACCCCCCTACGAGCAGTACTTC
TRBV28	-	-	TRBJ2-7	CASSFQIRGSSYEQYF	TGTGCCAGCAGTTTTCAGATCAGGGGAAGCTCCTACGAGCAGTACTTC
TRBV10-2	-	-	TRBJ1-1	CASSESLLASEAFF	TGCGCCAGCAGTGAGTCCCTCCTCGCCAGTGAAGCTTTCTTT
TRBV19	-	TRBD1	TRBJ1-4	CASSRDRGGEKLFF	TGTGCCAGTAGTCGGGACAGGGGAGGTGAAAAACTGTTTTTT
TRBV6-2/TRBV6-3	-	-	TRBJ2-1	CASSRTGTSSYNEQFF	TGTGCCAGCAGTCGAACAGGAACGAGCTCCTACAATGAGCAGTTCTTC
TRBV6-5	-	-	TRBJ1-1	CASSYAQTVNTEAFF	TGTGCCAGCAGTTATGCCCAAACAGTGAACACTGAAGCTTTCTTT
TRBV5-4	-	TRBD1	TRBJ2-2	CASRQVGQGGSGELFF	TGTGCCAGCAGACAAGTGGGACAGGGCGGTTCCGGGGAGCTGTTTTTT
TRBV4-1	-	TRBD1	TRBJ1-2	CASSLSDRVPNYGYTF	TGCGCCAGCAGCCTATCAGACAGGGTACCTAACTATGGCTACACCTTC
TRBV7-2	once	-	TRBJ1-6	CASSAGVAGRYSYNSPLHF	TGTGCCAGCAGCGCAGGCGTCGCAGGGCGATACTCCTATAATTCACCCCTCCACTTT
TRBV25-1	once	-	TRBJ1-1	CASSDTGQRYTEAFF	TGTGCCAGCAGTGACACCGGACAAAGATACACTGAAGCTTTCTTT
TRBV21-1	-	-	TRBJ2-1	CASSKPLGGGSSYNEQFF	TGTGCCAGCAGCAAACCCCTAGGCGGGGGGAGCTCCTACAATGAGCAGTTCTTC
TRBV6-2/TRBV6-3	-	TRBD1	TRBJ1-1	CASSSRDRGNTEAFF	TGTGCCAGCAGTTCCCGGGACAGGGGGAACACTGAAGCTTTCTTT
TRBV30	-	-	TRBJ2-7	CAWSQVYEQYF	TGTGCCTGGAGTCAGGTATACGAGCAGTACTTC
TRBV19	-	-	TRBJ2-2	CASRQGPTGELFF	TGTGCCAGTCGGCAGGGTCCCACCGGGGAGCTGTTTTTT
TRBV7-6	many	TRBD2	TRBJ2-7	CASSLEAGGSYEQYF	TGTGCCAGCAGCTTAGAGGCGGGGGGATCCTACGAGCAGTACTTC
TRBV7-6	-	-	TRBJ2-1	CASSHGKARQPDNEQFF	TGTGCCAGCAGCCATGGGAAGGCTCGACAGCCCGACAATGAGCAGTTCTTC
TRBV7-9	-	TRBD1	TRBJ2-7	CASSLAGTGLSYEQYF	TGTGCCAGCAGCTTAGCGGGGACAGGGTTGTCCTACGAGCAGTACTTC
TRBV15	-	-	TRBJ1-5	CATSRDSGNQPQHF	TGTGCCACCAGCAGAGATTCAGGCAATCAGCCCCAGCATTTT
TRBV3-1/TRBV3-2	-	-	TRBJ1-1	CASSQDHYVEVMNTEAFF	TGTGCCAGCAGCCAAGATCATTACGTCGAGGTCATGAACACTGAAGCTTTCTTT
TRBV9	-	TRBD1	TRBJ1-5	CASSAGTGGQPQHF	TGTGCCAGCAGCGCAGGGACAGGAGGTCAGCCCCAGCATTTT
TRBV19	few	TRBD1	TRBJ2-1	CASSALGTAYNEQFF	TGTGCCAGTAGCGCTCTCGGGACAGCGTACAATGAGCAGTTCTTC
TRBV6-5	-	TRBD1	TRBJ1-2	CASSSRDRGNTF	TGTGCCAGCAGTAGCCGGGACAGAGGAAACACCTTC
TRBV2	-	-	TRBJ1-1	CASGGMGTEAFF	TGTGCCAGCGGAGGGATGGGGACTGAAGCTTTCTTT
TRBV6-2/TRBV6-3	-	-	TRBJ2-7	CASSYDTGVYEQYF	TGTGCCAGCAGTTACGACACCGGCGTCTACGAGCAGTACTTC
TRBV7-2	-	TRBD2	TRBJ2-3	CASSPLAGGLGDTQYF	TGTGCCAGCAGCCCCTTAGCGGGGGGGCTGGGGGATACGCAGTATTTT
TRBV5-1	-	TRBD1	TRBJ1-6	CASSSGQPYNSPLHF	TGCGCCAGCAGCTCGGGACAGCCTTATAATTCACCCCTCCACTTT
TRBV19	-	TRBD1	TRBJ2-7	CASSKTGTGGFYEQYF	TGTGCCAGTAGTAAGACCGGGACAGGGGGCTTCTACGAGCAGTACTTC
TRBV19	few	-	TRBJ1-6	CASSIGGSYNSPLHF	TGTGCCAGTAGTATAGGCGGTTCCTATAATTCACCCCTCCACTTT